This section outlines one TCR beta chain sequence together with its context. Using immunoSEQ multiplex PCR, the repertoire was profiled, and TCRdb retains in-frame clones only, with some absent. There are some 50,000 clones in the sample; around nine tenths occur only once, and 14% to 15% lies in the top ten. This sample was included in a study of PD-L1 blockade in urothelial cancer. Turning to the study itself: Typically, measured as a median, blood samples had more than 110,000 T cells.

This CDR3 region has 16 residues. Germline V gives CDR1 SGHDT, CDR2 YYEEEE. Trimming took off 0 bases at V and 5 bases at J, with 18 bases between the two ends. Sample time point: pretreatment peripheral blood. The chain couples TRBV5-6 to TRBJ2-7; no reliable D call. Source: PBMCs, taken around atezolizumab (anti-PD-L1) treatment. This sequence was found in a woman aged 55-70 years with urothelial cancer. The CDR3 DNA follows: TGTGCCAGCAGCTTGGTCAGCTCGGGTCTGCTGGACGAGCAGTACTTC. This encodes CASSLVSSGLLDEQYF.